This T cell receptor beta chain was retrieved from a study of blood T cell repertoires in COVID-19. Study overall: Samples came from the United States, Italy and Spain, spanning acute and convalescent COVID-19.

Sequencing was performed with immunoSEQ multiplex PCR; in TCRdb, only in-frame clones are kept and a portion is missing. The sample has around 260,000 clones; about 89% are singletons. The receptor's source is a man aged 30 to 39 with acute or convalescent COVID-19. Sequenced input: peripheral blood.

In nucleotides, the CDR3 is TGTGCCAGCAGCTTGGGACAGGATAATGAAAAACTGTTTTTT. Amino acid sequence: CASSLGQDNEKLFF. This chain joins TRBV5-4 and TRBJ1-4; a weak D match, TRBD1 (6 bases). There are 14 residues in the CDR3. Per the germline V gene, CDR1 is SGHNT and CDR2 is YYREEE (reference sequence). V was cut by 0 bases and J by 4 bases, with 7 bases left in between.